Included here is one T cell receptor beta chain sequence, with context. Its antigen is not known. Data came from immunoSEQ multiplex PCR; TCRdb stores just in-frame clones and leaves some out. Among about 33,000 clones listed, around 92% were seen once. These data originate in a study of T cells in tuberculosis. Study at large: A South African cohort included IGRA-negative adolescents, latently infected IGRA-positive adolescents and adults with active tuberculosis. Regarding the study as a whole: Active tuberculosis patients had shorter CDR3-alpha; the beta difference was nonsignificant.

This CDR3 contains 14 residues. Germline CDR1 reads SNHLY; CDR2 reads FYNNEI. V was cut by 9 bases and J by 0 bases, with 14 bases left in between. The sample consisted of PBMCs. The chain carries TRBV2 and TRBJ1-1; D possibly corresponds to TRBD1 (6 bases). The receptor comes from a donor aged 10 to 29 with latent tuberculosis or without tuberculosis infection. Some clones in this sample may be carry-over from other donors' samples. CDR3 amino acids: CARLDRTMNTEAFF. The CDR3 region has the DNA TGTGCCAGACTTGACAGGACAATGAACACTGAAGCTTTCTTT.